This note documents a single T cell receptor (beta chain) sequence. The table lists this clonotype with many counts. Its recognized antigen is unknown. Base qualities were left out, and no much larger clone turns up one base away. For repertoire sequencing, TCR beta CDR3 regions were amplified from RNA transcripts. The first round was an RT-PCR using HTBI primers with the Qiagen OneStep RT-PCR kit, and this first round was followed by a second-round multiplex PCR, then size selection and purification. Sequencing of the libraries was carried out on an Illumina HiSeq2000 in paired-end mode with 100 bp reads. The authors' analysis ran thus. SOAPnuke was used to process the reads, throwing out any read that had adapters, had uncalled bases, had a mean Phred below 15, or lacked an exact constant-primer or identifier match. COPE v1.2.5 was used to merge the high-quality paired reads. Each unique nucleotide sequence was treated as a clonotype, and MiTCR v1.1 was used to align the clonotypes to the IMGT TRB V, D and J references. The analysis was limited to V-J combinations with a frequency above 0.0001, which together covered about 99% of the repertoires. For each V-J combination, a TCR clonal expansion and chaos score was defined as F50 clonal expansion divided by the chaos observed in the TCRdist matrix. Welch's t-statistics and random forest were used to narrow the features down to 10 to 15 V-J combinations, which were then fed into a naive Bayes classifier. The similarity between thyroid and blood repertoires was quantified using the Morisita-Horn index. TCRdb passed the public sequencing reads through fastp at Q25 and MiXCR, retaining productive beta sequences. CDR3 protein duplicates are merged, each entry listing the most common genes and DNA. Here the V and J calls rest on TCRdb's processing, not on the authors' analysis. The sample profile shows 150,000 to 200,000 distinct CDR3 sequences; about two fifths of them were found once. The ten largest clones represent 8% to 9% of the sample.

Patients with ophthalmopathy had moderately to severely active disease, with a Clinical Activity Score of 3 or more, a NOSPECS grade of 4 or more, and a disease duration of less than 3 months. Patients with other autoimmune diseases, uncontrolled infections, pregnancy or lactation were excluded. Clinical symptoms, serum thyroxine, TRAb, thyroid ultrasound and orbital computed tomography formed the basis of the diagnosis. PBMCs were isolated from 7.5 to 10 ml of fresh peripheral blood by Ficoll-Paque density gradient centrifugation. Trizol reagent was used to extract the total RNA, and its quality was then checked on an Agilent 2100 Bioanalyzer. V and J lose 6 bases and 1 base, and a span of 9 bases separates them. From the cysteine up to the phenylalanine, the CDR3 has a length of 13 residues. Left in the record is the CDR3 DNA by itself, 39 bases read in frame from the first base. Sequences SGHTA (CDR1) and FQGNSA (CDR2) are obtained from the germline V gene.

The data are from a study of Graves' ophthalmopathy and Graves' hyperthyroidism (dated by TCRdb to the late 2010s). Turning to the overall study: Peripheral blood was collected at initial diagnosis, before any treatment. The study used signatures of the TCR beta repertoire to tell Graves' ophthalmopathy apart from Graves' hyperthyroidism and to predict which patients would progress to ophthalmopathy. In total, around 130 blood samples were TCR-sequenced: under 45 ophthalmopathy, some 72 hyperthyroidism and roughly 17 hyperthyroidism-to-ophthalmopathy patients. A discovery set of 95 to 100 patients (approximately 45 ophthalmopathy, 55 to 65 stable hyperthyroidism) was enrolled to explore V-J signatures distinguishing ophthalmopathy from hyperthyroidism. The independent validation cohort included approximately 19 hyperthyroidism patients plus 17 patients who later progressed from hyperthyroidism to ophthalmopathy. In over 5 hyperthyroidism patients, the T-cell repertoire of thyroid tissue was compared with the T-cell repertoire of blood. Once sampling was done, hyperthyroidism patients were given methimazole at a starting dose of 30 mg daily, while ophthalmopathy patients were given high-dose intravenous methylprednisolone. The 100 discovery patients were randomly split 7:3 into training and test sets.

The paper's findings and limits, for the study overall: No statistical method was used to set the sample size in advance, and the investigators knew which group each participant was assigned to. In validation, the model predicted ophthalmopathy progression with about 64% sensitivity and about 77% specificity; 12 predicted patients were CT-confirmed with GO in a median of approximately 6.2 months. In cross-validation, the 13-signature model distinguished ophthalmopathy from stable hyperthyroidism with just over 85% sensitivity and roughly 81% specificity, and in the test set the corresponding values were about 80% and 75%. Most of the expanded thyroid clonotypes with a frequency above 0.001 were also detected in blood, and it was suggested that the thyroid immune response may be reflected by blood repertoires.

This clonotype was sampled from a man aged 25 to 40 with Graves' ophthalmopathy. Donor details come from another sample of the same person, matched by shared clones. The sequenced sample consisted of peripheral blood. This chain joins TRBV7-2 to TRBJ1-1; the D gene remains uncertain. The base sequence is TGTGCCAGCAGGAAAGGGAGGAACACTGAAGCTTTCTTT. This codes for CASRKGRNTEAFF.